This entry lists 8 T cell receptor beta chains sequenced from one sample in a study of early T cells in non-severe SARS-CoV-2 infection. MiXCR, run by TCRdb on the 5' RACE reads, gives a single entry per CDR3 protein. The sample has 64,000 or so distinct CDR3 sequences, around 13% seen once. Sequencing input: whole blood. The receptors here all came from an adult who was a healthcare worker with PCR-confirmed SARS-CoV-2 infection or an uninfected control (not recorded which).

This clonotype was counted between two and nine times. CDR3 coding DNA: TGTGCCAGCAGCCGACAGGGGCCCGAGGCCGGGGAGCTGTTTTTT. This codes for CASSRQGPEAGELFF. This chain joins TRBV4-2 and TRBJ2-2, with 8 bases aligning to TRBD1. Germline V gene sequence: CDR1 LGHNA, CDR2 YNFKEQ. Unmatched junction bases numbered 7, after V lost 4 bases and J lost 6 bases. There are 15 residues in the CDR3.

Ten or more counts support this clonotype. This chain connects TRBV2 to TRBJ1-2; D remains ambiguous. Looked up from germline, CDR1 is SNHLY and CDR2 is FYNNEI. The CDR3 is 13 amino acids. Trimming pared 4 bases from V and 4 bases from J, leaving 10 bases between. The CDR3 coding sequence is TGTGCCAGCAGTGGGCAGCTAGCCTATGGCTACACCTTC. Residues: CASSGQLAYGYTF.

A few counts support this clonotype. The chain combines TRBV7-8 with TRBJ2-3; 10 bases align to TRBD1. Germline V gene data show CDR1 as SGHVS and CDR2 as FQNEAQ. Trimming at V came to 2 bases and at J to 4 bases, leaving 6 bases not matched to a gene. This CDR3 region has 16 residues. CDR3 in amino acids: CASSLWTGGVADTQYF. Here the CDR3 DNA reads TGTGCCAGCAGCTTATGGACAGGGGGAGTTGCAGATACGCAGTATTTT.

This clonotype was seen many times. The rearrangement joins TRBV6-1 to TRBJ2-5; D gene uncertain. The germline V gene has CDR1 MNHNS and CDR2 SASEGT. Trimming left V 2 bases short and J 0 bases short, with 13 bases between. The CDR3 is made up of 16 amino acids. CDR3 sequence: CASSEQAGSYQETQYF. In DNA, the CDR3 is TGTGCCAGCAGTGAACAAGCAGGATCGTACCAAGAGACCCAGTACTTC.

This CDR3 reads CASSRLDSYEQYF. DNA of the CDR3: TGTGCCAGCTCACGGCTAGACTCCTACGAGCAGTACTTC. The V gene is TRBV18, the J gene TRBJ2-7, with D uncertain. Germline CDR1 is KGHSH and CDR2 is LQKENI. The CDR3 has 13 residues. V dropped 4 bases and J dropped 0 bases, with 7 bases sitting between them.

This clonotype appeared many times. This rearrangement joins TRBV7-9 to TRBJ2-2; no clear D. This CDR3 is built from 14 residues. V was clipped by 4 bases and J by 4 bases, with 10 bases between them. The germline CDR1 and CDR2 sequences are SEHNR and FQNEAQ (reference sequence). CDR3 in amino acids: CASSSLDRTGELFF. The CDR3 DNA sequence: TGTGCCAGCAGCTCTCTGGACCGCACCGGGGAGCTGTTTTTT.

The rearrangement uses TRBV29-1 and TRBJ2-2; 11 bases are shared with TRBD1. Unmatched junction bases numbered 4, after V lost 7 bases and J lost 6 bases. The CDR3 has 13 residues. CDR1 and CDR2 from the germline V gene are SQVTM and ANQGSEA. In DNA, the CDR3 is TGCAGCGGGGGACAGGGGGTCGCCGGGGAGCTGTTTTTT. Translating gives CSGGQGVAGELFF.

DNA for the CDR3: TGTGCCAGCAGCTTGCTCGAAGGACGCACAGATACGCAGTATTTT. Translating it yields CASSLLEGRTDTQYF. The V and J genes are TRBV11-2 and TRBJ2-3; D is undetermined. Germline V lookup: CDR1 SGHAT, CDR2 FQNNGV. The CDR3 runs 15 residues. V shed 3 bases and J shed 1 base, with 11 bases lying between them.